These 3 T cell receptor beta chains originate from one sample sequenced in a study of blood T cell repertoires in COVID-19. Method: immunoSEQ multiplex PCR; TCRdb's copy keeps in-frame clones and lacks some. This table holds about 120,000 clones, 82% found once. The sequenced sample was peripheral blood. These TCRs come from a woman between 65 and 79 years old with acute or convalescent COVID-19.

The chain carries TRBV27 and TRBJ1-2, with D tentatively TRBD1 (5 bases). The CDR3 has 16 amino acids. Germline values: CDR1 MNHEY, CDR2 SMNVEV (reference sequence). V dropped 5 bases and J dropped 5 bases, with 21 bases sitting between them. The CDR3 sequence is CASSPLGAGVGYGYTF. The DNA for the CDR3 is TGTGCCAGCAGTCCGTTGGGCGCGGGGGTCGGGTATGGCTACACCTTC.

The chain uses TRBV21-1 and TRBJ2-7; TRBD1 is the table's D call, not checked against the DNA. TRBV21-1 is designated a pseudogene. This CDR3 is 12 amino acids long. CDR3 sequence reads: CASMQTAYEQYV. As DNA, the CDR3 is TGTGCCAGCATGCAGACAGCCTACGAGCAGTACGTC.

This rearrangement joins TRBV6-5 to TRBJ1-2; 7 positions agree with TRBD1. J was trimmed by 7 bases and V by 5 bases; bases with no gene match: 10. CDR3 size: 14 residues. In germline, CDR1 is MNHEY, CDR2 SVGAGI. The CDR3 region is CASSSQTGRIGYTF. The DNA for the CDR3 is TGTGCCAGCAGTAGCCAGACAGGGAGAATTGGCTACACCTTC.